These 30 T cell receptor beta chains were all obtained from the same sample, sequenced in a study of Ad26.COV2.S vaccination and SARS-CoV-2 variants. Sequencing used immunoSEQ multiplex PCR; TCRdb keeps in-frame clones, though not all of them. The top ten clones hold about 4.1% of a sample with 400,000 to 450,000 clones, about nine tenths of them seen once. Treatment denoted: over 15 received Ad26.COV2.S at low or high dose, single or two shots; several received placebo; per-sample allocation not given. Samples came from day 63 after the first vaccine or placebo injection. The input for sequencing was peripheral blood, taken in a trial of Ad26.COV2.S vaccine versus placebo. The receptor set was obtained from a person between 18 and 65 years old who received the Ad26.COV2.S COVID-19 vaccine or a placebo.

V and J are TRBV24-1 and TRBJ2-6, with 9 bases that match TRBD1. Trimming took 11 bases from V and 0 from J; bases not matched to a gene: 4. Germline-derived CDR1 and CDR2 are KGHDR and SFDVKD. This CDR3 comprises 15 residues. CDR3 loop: CAMGDRDSGANVLTF. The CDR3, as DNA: TGTGCCATGGGGGACAGGGACTCTGGGGCCAACGTCCTGACTTTC.

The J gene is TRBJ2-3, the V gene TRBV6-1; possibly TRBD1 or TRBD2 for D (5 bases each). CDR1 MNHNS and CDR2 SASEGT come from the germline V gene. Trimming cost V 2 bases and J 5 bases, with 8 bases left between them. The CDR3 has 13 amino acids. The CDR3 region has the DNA TGTGCCAGCAGTGAATCGAGGGGAGATACGCAGTATTTT. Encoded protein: CASSESRGDTQYF.

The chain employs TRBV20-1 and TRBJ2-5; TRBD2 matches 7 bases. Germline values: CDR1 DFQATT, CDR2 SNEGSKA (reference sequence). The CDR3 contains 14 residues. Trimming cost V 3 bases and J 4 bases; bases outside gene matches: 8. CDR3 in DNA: TGCAGTGCTAGTTGGAGCGGGATGGTAGAGACCCAGTACTTC. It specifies CSASWSGMVETQYF.

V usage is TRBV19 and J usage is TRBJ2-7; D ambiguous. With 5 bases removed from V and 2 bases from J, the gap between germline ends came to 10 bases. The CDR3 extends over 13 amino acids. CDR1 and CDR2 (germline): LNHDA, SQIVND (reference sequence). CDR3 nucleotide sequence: TGTGCCAGTAGTCCTGACCAGACCTACGAGCAGTACTTC. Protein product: CASSPDQTYEQYF.

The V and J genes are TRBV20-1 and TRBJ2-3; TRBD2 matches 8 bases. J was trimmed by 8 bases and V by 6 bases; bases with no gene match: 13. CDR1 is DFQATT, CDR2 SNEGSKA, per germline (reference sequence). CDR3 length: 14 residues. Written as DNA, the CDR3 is TGCAGTGCCAGTAGCGGGAAGGAGGGCAGTACGCAGTATTTT. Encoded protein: CSASSGKEGSTQYF.

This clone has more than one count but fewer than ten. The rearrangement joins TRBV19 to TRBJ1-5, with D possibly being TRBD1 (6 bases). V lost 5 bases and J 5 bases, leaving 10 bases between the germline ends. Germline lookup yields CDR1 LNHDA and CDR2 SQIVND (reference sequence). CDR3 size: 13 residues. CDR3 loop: CASSHGGDQPQHF. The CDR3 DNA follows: TGTGCCAGTAGTCATGGGGGCGATCAGCCCCAGCATTTT.

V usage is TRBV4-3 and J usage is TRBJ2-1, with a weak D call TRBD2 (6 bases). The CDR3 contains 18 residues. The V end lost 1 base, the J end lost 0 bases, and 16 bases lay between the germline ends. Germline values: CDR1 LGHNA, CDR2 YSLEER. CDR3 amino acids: CASSQGHGEDISYNEQFF. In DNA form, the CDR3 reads TGCGCCAGCAGCCAAGGCCACGGGGAGGACATCTCCTACAATGAGCAGTTCTTC.

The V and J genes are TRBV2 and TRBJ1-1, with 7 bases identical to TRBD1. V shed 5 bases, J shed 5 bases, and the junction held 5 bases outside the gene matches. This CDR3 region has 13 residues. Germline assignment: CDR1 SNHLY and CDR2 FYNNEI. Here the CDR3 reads CASSNEGATEAFF. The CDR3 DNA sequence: TGTGCCAGCAGTAACGAGGGGGCTACTGAAGCTTTCTTT. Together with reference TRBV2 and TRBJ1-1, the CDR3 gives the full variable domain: EPEVTQTPSHQVTQMGQEVILRCVPISNHLYFYWYRQILGQKVEFLVSFYNNEISEKSEIFDDQFSVERPDGSNFTLKIRSTKLEDSAMYFCASSNEGATEAFFGQGTRLTVV.

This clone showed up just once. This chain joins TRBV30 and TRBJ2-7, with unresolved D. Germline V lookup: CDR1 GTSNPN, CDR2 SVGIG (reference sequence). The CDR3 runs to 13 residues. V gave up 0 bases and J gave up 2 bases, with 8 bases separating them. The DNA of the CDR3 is TGTGCCTGGAGTGTTGAACAAACCTACGAGCAGTACTTC. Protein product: CAWSVEQTYEQYF.

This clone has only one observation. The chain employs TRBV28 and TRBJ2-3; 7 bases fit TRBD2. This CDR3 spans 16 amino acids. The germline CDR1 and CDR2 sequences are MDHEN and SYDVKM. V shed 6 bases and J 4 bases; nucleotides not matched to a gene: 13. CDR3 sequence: CASSPPGGARADTQYF. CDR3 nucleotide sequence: TGTGCCAGCAGCCCCCCGGGGGGAGCGCGCGCAGATACGCAGTATTTT.

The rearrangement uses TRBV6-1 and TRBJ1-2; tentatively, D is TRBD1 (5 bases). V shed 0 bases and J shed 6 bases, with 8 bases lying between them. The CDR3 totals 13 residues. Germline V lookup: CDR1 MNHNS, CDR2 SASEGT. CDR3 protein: CASSEAPGHGYTF. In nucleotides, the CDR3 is TGTGCCAGCAGTGAAGCCCCGGGGCATGGCTACACCTTC.

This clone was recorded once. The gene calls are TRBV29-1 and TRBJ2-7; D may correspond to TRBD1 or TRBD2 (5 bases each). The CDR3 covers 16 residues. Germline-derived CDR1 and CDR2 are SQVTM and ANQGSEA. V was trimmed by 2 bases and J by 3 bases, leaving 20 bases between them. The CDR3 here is CSVELRSRGPIYEQYF. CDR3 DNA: TGCAGCGTTGAATTGAGGAGTCGGGGACCGATCTACGAGCAGTACTTC.

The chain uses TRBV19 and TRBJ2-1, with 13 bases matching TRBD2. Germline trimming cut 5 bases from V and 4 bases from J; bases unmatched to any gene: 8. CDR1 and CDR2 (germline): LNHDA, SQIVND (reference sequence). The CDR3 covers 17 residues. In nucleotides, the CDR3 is TGTGCCAGTAGTTCCGGGACTAGCGGGAAGTCGTACAATGAGCAGTTCTTC. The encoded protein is CASSSGTSGKSYNEQFF.

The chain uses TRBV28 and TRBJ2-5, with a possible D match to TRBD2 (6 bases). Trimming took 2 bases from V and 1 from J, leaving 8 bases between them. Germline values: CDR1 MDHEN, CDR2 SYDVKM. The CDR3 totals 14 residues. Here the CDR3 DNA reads TGTGCCAGCAGTTTAATGGGAGGCCAAGAGACCCAGTACTTC. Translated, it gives CASSLMGGQETQYF.

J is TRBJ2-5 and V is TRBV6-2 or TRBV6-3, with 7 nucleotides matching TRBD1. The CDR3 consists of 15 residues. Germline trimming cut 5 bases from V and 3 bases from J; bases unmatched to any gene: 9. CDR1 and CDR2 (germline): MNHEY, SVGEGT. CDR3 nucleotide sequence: TGTGCCAGCAGTAACCCGACAGGGTGGAAAGAGACCCAGTACTTC. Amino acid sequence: CASSNPTGWKETQYF.

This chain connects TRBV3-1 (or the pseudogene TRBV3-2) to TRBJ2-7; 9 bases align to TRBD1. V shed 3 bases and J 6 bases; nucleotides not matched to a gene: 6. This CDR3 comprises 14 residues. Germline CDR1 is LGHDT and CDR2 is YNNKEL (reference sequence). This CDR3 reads CASSHRTGAGEQYF. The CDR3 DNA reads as TGTGCCAGCAGCCACCGGACAGGGGCGGGCGAGCAGTACTTC.

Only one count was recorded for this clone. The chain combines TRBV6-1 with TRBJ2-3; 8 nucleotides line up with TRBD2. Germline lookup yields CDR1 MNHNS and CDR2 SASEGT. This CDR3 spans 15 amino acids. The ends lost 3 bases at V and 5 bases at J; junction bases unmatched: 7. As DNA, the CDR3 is TGTGCCAGCAGTGATTCAGCGGGAGCCCAAGATACGCAGTATTTT. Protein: CASSDSAGAQDTQYF.

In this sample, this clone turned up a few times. CDR3 nucleotides: TGTGCCAGCAGCTTTTTCTCTGGAAACACCATATATTTT. The encoded protein is CASSFFSGNTIYF. V usage is TRBV11-2 and J usage is TRBJ1-3; no definite D call. Between the trimmed V and J ends, which lost 3 bases and 0 bases, there was a span of 3 bases. The CDR3 is 13 residues long. CDR1 and CDR2 (germline): SGHAT, FQNNGV. Supplemented by reference TRBV11-2 and TRBJ1-3, the full variable domain reads EAGVAQSPRYKIIEKRQSVAFWCNPISGHATLYWYQQILGQGPKLLIQFQNNGVVDDSQLPKDRFSAERLKGVDSTLKIQPAKLEDSAVYLCASSFFSGNTIYFGEGSWLTVV.

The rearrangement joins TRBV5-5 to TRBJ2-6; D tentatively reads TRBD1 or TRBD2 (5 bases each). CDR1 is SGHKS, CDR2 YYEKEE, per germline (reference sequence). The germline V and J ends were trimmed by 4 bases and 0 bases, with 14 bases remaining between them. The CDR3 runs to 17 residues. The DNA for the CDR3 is TGTGCCAGCAGCCCGGGACGGACGAGCTCTGGGGCCAACGTCCTGACTTTC. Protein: CASSPGRTSSGANVLTF.

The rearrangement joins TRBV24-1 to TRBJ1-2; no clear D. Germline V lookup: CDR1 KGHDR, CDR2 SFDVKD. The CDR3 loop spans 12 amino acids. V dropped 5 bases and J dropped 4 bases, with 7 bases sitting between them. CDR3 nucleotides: TGTGCCACCAGTGTAGACGGCTATGGCTACACCTTC. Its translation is CATSVDGYGYTF.

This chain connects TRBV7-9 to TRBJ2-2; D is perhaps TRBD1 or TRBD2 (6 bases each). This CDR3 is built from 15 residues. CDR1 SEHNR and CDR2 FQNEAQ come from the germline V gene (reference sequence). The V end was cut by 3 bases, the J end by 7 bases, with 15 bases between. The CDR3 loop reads CASSFTGGQGGELFF. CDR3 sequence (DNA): TGTGCCAGCAGCTTTACTGGGGGGCAGGGCGGGGAGCTGTTTTTT.

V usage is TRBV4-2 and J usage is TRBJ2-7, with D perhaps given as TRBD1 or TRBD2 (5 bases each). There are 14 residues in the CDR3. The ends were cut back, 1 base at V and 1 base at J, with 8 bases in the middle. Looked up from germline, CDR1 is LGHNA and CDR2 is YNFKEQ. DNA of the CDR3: TGTGCCAGCAGCCAAGGGGGGAATTCCTACGAGCAGTACTTC. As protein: CASSQGGNSYEQYF.

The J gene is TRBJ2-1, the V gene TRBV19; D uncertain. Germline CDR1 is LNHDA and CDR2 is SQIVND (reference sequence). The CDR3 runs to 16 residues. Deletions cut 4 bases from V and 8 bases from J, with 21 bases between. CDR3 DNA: TGTGCCAGTAGTACTACCGGGCCCCGAATTGGGGATGAGCAGTTCTTC. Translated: CASSTTGPRIGDEQFF.

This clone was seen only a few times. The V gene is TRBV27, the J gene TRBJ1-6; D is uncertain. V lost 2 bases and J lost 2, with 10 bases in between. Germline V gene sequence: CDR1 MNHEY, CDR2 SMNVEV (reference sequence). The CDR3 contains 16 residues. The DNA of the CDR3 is TGTGCCAGCAGTTTAGGGGAACTCACCTATAATTCACCCCTCCACTTT. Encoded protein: CASSLGELTYNSPLHF.

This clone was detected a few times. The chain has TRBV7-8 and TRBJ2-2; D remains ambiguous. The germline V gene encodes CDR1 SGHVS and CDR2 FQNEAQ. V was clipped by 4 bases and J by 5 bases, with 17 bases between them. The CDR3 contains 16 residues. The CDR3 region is CASSSSATAETGELFF. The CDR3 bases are TGTGCCAGCAGCTCCTCGGCCACTGCCGAGACCGGGGAGCTGTTTTTT.

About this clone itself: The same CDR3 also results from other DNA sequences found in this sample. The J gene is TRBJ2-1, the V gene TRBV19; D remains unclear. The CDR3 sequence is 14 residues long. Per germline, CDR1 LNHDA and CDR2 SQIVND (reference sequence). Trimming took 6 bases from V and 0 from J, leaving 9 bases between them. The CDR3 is CASSTGSSYNEQFF. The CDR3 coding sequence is TGTGCCAGTAGCACGGGTAGCTCCTACAATGAGCAGTTCTTC.

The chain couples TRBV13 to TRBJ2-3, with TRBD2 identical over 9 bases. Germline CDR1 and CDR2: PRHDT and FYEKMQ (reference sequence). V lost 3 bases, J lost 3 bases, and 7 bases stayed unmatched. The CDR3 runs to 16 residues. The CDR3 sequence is CASSFRLAVGTDTQYF. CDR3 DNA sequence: TGTGCCAGCAGCTTCAGACTAGCGGTAGGGACAGATACGCAGTATTTT.

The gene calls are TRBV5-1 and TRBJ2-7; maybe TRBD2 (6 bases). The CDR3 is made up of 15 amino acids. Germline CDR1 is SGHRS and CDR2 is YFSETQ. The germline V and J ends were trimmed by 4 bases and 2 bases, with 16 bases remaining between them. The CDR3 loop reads CASSRSWGEAYEQYF. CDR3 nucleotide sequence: TGCGCCAGCAGCCGCTCTTGGGGGGAGGCCTACGAGCAGTACTTC.

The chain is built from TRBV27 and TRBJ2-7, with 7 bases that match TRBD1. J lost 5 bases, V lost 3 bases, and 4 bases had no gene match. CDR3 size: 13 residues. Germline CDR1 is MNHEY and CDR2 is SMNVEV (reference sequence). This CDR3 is CASSLTGSHEQYF. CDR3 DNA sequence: TGTGCCAGCAGTTTGACAGGGTCCCACGAGCAGTACTTC.

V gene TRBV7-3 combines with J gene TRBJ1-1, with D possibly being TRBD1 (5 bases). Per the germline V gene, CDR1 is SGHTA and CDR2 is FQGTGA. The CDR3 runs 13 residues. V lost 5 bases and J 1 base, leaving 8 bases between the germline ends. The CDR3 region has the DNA TGTGCCAGCAGCCGAGGACAGAACACTGAAGCTTTCTTT. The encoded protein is CASSRGQNTEAFF.